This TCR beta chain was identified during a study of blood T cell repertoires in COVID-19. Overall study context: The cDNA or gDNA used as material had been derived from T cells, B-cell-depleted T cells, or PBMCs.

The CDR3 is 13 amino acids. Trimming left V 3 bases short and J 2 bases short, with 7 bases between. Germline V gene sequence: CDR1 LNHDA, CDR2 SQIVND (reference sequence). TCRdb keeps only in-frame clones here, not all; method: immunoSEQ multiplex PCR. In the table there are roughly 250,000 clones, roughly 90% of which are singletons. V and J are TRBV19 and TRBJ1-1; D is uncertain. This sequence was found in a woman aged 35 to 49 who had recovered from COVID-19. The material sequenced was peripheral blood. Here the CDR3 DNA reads TGTGCCAGTAGTATGAACAGAAACACTGAAGCTTTCTTT. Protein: CASSMNRNTEAFF.